This T cell receptor beta chain was found in a study of technical replicates of blood from several donors. Only in-frame clones appear in the TCRdb table, and some are missing; sequencing was by immunoSEQ multiplex PCR. The sample holds 64,000 or so clones, approximately 97% seen once. This clone came up once. In germline, CDR1 is MGHRA, CDR2 YSYEKL. This CDR3 comprises 14 residues. V was cut by 4 bases and J by 4 bases, with 13 bases left in between. This sequence joins TRBV4-1 and TRBJ2-5; D gene unclear. The specimen sequenced was T cells isolated from PBMCs. The receptor comes from a human donor in good health. The CDR3 nucleotides read TGCGCCAGCAGCCCGTCCTCCCCGGGAGAGACCCAGTACTTC. It codes for CASSPSSPGETQYF.